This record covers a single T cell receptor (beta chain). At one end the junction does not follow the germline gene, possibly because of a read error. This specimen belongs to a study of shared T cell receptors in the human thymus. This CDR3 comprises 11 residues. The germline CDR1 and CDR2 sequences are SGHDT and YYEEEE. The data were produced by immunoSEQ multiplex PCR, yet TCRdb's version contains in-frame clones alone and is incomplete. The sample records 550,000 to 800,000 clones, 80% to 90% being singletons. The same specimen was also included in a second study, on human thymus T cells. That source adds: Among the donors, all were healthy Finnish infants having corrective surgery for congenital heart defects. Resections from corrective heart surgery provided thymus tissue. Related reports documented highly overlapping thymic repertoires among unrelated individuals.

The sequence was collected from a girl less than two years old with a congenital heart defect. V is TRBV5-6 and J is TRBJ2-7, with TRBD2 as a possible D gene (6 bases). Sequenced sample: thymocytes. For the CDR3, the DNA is TGTGCCAGCAGCCAGAACCGACGGGAGCACTTC. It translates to CASSQNRREHF.